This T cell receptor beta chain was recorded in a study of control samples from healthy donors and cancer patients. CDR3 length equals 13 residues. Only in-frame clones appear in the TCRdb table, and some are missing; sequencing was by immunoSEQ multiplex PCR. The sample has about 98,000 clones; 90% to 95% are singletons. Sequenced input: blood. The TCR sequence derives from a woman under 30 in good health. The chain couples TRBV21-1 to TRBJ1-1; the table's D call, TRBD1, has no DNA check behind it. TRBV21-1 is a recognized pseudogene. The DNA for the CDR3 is TGTGCCAGCAGCTTTAGACAGGGGGCGGAAGCTTTCTTT. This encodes CASSFRQGAEAFF.